This TCR beta chain was recorded in a study of vaccination effects on CD4 cells after COVID-19. Study-wide findings and caveats: At late timepoints after vaccination, vaccine- and infection-induced clones shrank markedly.

Clones were read by immunoSEQ multiplex PCR, and TCRdb kept only the in-frame ones, dropping some. The table shows tens of thousands of clones, with roughly 79% occurring only once. A note on this clone: Its antigen is undetermined.

Germline V gene data show CDR1 as SGHTA and CDR2 as FQGNSA. Unmatched junction bases numbered 16, after V lost 5 bases and J lost 10 bases. This CDR3 region has 16 residues. Within the ViraFEST assay, antigen-specific CD4+ T cells underwent expansion with viral peptide pools prior to sequencing. Culture proceeded for about 11 days, and CD4+ T cells were then isolated. None of the vaccinated had previously contracted SARS-CoV-2, and their nucleocapsid antibodies tested negative. The TCR was taken from a human donor who received a COVID-19 vaccine. Source: CD4+ T cells from PBMCs cultured with SARS-CoV-2 spike peptides, taken before COVID-19 vaccination. The chain links TRBV7-2 to TRBJ2-1, with 8 bases that match TRBD2. The CDR3 DNA follows: TGTGCCAGCAGCCAGAACATACCGGGACTAGATCGGGAGCAGTTCTTC. Protein product: CASSQNIPGLDREQFF.